This TCR beta chain emerged from a study of cytomegalovirus exposure and HLA in healthy donors. Findings of the study overall: With high specificity and sensitivity, the classifier reportedly diagnosed cytomegalovirus status. Testing in vitro showed a few CMV-associated chains specific for CMV antigens.

The table came from immunoSEQ multiplex PCR; TCRdb's copy has only in-frame clones and leaves some out. Among about 150,000 clones listed, about 89% were seen once. For this clone: The antigen is unknown.

Germline CDR1 reads SGHDT; CDR2 reads YYEEEE. Trimming took off 1 base at V and 1 base at J, with 9 bases between the two ends. This CDR3 spans 15 amino acids. Sequencing was carried out using PBMCs. The clonotype was recovered from a man aged 18-30 years in good health and CMV-seronegative. The chain links TRBV5-6 to TRBJ1-3; a weak D match, TRBD1 (5 bases). CDR3 nucleotides: TGTGCCAGCAGCTTGTGGGGCGGTTCTGGAAACACCATATATTTT. Its translation is CASSLWGGSGNTIYF.